This entry describes one TCR beta chain. Antigen specificity is unknown. CDR1 is DFQATT and CDR2 is SNEGSKA in the germline V gene (reference sequence). This CDR3 is 12 amino acids long. This specimen belongs to a study of T cells expressing NK-cell markers. Whole-study findings and limits: Certain NKG2C+ T cell clones were expanded, and their HCMV specificity remained unclear.

TCRdb reprocessed the 5' RACE reads, keeping one entry per CDR3 protein, no DNA. This listing includes 160,000 or so distinct CDR3 sequences. This sequence was found in a woman between 18 and 69 years old in good health. Sequencing was carried out using blood T cells: a sorted CD56 or NKG2C T cell subset, CD4+ or CD8+ T cells, or bulk PBMC T cells (not recorded which). V and J are TRBV20-1 and TRBJ1-4. The CDR3 spells CSARFGNEKLFF.